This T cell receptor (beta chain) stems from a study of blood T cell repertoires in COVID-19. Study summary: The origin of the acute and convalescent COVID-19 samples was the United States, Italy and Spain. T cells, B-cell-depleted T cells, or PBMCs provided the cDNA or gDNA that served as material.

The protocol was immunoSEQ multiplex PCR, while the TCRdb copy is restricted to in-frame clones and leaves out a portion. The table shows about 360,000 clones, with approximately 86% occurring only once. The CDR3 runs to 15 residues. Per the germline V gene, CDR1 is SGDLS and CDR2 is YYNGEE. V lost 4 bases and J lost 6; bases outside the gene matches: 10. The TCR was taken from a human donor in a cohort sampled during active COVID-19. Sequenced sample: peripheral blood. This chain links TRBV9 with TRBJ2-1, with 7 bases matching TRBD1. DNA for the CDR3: TGTGCCAGCAGCCCCTTAGAGGGGGCCCCCAATGAGCAGTTCTTC. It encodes CASSPLEGAPNEQFF.